The text below deals with one TCR beta chain. Its antigen remains unidentified. The method was immunoSEQ multiplex PCR; TCRdb's version includes in-frame clones alone and lacks a portion of them. The sample yields about 130,000 clones, 88% seen once. This sample is drawn from a study of T cell responses to AZD1222 COVID-19 vaccine. Findings and caveats of the study: After the peak T cell response, and only then, were repertoires sampled. Baseline seropositivity occurred in only a handful of AZD1222 recipients. Clonal diversity may have been underestimated in mostly white British donors.

The germline V gene has CDR1 SQVTM and CDR2 ANQGSEA. Losses at the gene ends were 6 bases for V and 8 bases for J; bases not matched to a gene: 15. The CDR3 loop spans 15 amino acids. The clonotype was recovered from an adult who received the AZD1222 COVID-19 vaccine. The input for sequencing was peripheral blood, taken 28 days after the second AZD1222 dose. V and J are TRBV29-1 and TRBJ2-1; 8 nucleotides align to TRBD2. The CDR3, as DNA: TGCAGCGTACCTCTATCGGGAGGGCCTAGGTATGAGCAGTTCTTC. As protein: CSVPLSGGPRYEQFF.